This T cell receptor (beta chain) was profiled in a study of blood T cell repertoires in COVID-19. Across the study: The study drew acute and convalescent COVID-19 samples from the United States, Italy and Spain. From T cells, B-cell-depleted T cells, or PBMCs came the material, which was cDNA or gDNA.

Methods used by the authors: Reference gene primer amplification gave estimated nucleated cell counts. Produced via immunoSEQ multiplex PCR; TCRdb's table is partial and in-frame only. V and J calls and clone size follow that table, whereas D and trimming were derived from the DNA. Among 70,000 or so clones listed, less than 90% were seen once. CDR3 length: 13 amino acids. Germline loops: CDR1 SNHLY, CDR2 FYNNEI. The V and J ends lost 8 bases and 7 bases respectively, with 15 bases between them. The specimen sequenced was peripheral blood. This clonotype was sampled from a man of 80 years or more with acute or convalescent COVID-19. The J gene is TRBJ2-1, the V gene TRBV2; D perhaps matches TRBD2 (5 bases). This CDR3 is CASLIGRGNEQFF. In DNA, the CDR3 is TGTGCCAGCCTTATTGGCCGGGGTAATGAGCAGTTCTTC.